This entry concerns a single TCR beta chain. Its specificity is unknown. Sequenced by immunoSEQ multiplex PCR; TCRdb stores in-frame clones only, minus some. The sample includes some 58,000 clones, 86% seen only once; the top ten take 12% to 15%. The sample originates from a study of OX40 agonist ivuxolimab in advanced cancers. Study-wide points: At 0.1 to 3.0 mg/kg and by week 6, CD4+ and CD8+ T cells in the blood had expanded clonally. Expanded clones were, on average, more numerous in CD8+ T cells than in CD4+.

The ends were cut back, 5 bases at V and 3 bases at J, with 11 bases in the middle. Per germline, CDR1 MNHNY and CDR2 SVGAGI (reference sequence). The CDR3 has 13 residues. Peripheral blood came from all dose cohorts at three timepoints. This sequence originates from an adult with an advanced solid tumor such as melanoma, head and neck, liver or kidney cancer. This material consisted of CD4+ or CD8+ T cells sorted from blood, taken in a trial of the OX40 agonist ivuxolimab. V gene TRBV6-6 combines with J gene TRBJ2-7; maybe TRBD2 (5 bases). The CDR3 sequence is CASSPPRGYEQYF. The CDR3 nucleotides read TGTGCCAGCAGTCCCCCACGGGGCTACGAGCAGTACTTC.